This entry is about one TCR beta chain. Method: immunoSEQ multiplex PCR; TCRdb's copy keeps in-frame clones and lacks some. The sample yields some 94,000 clones, approximately 90% seen once. The data originate from a study of T cell changes during pregnancy in multiple sclerosis. Germline V gene data show CDR1 as MNHNY and CDR2 as SVGAGI (reference sequence). The trim removed 0 bases at V and 6 bases at J, leaving 8 bases unmatched. The CDR3 is 16 amino acids. V and J are TRBV6-6 and TRBJ1-2; TRBD1 matches 9 bases. The source of this sequence is a female donor in good health, enrolled as a control in a pregnancy study. The input for sequencing was peripheral blood, taken in the first trimester of pregnancy. In nucleotides, the CDR3 is TGTGCCAGCAGTTACTCCGAGACAGGGGGAGGAGATGGCTACACCTTC. This sequence encodes CASSYSETGGGDGYTF.